This entry lists 14 T cell receptor beta chains sequenced from one sample in a study of tumor-infiltrating lymphocytes in primary liver carcinoma. Co-extracted RNA and DNA came from about 19-30 mg of unsorted bulk tissue. cDNA specific to TCR beta was made from around 450 ng of total RNA, with a constant-region primer employed for priming. Libraries covering TCR beta were generated through three nested multiplex PCR rounds (using a slightly modified ARM-PCR). Amplification in the first two PCR rounds was performed using TRBV1-TRBV30 forward primers and a C-beta reverse primer for approximately 10 cycles each. TCRdb itself ran the multiplex PCR reads through MiXCR, one entry per CDR3 protein. The sample has around 29,000 distinct CDR3 sequences, 70% to 80% seen once. The sequenced sample was liver tumor tissue from sampling region 3. Subset noted: tumor region T3, left-lateral pole. The receptor set was obtained from a woman aged 30 to 39 with primary liver carcinoma and hepatitis B virus infection.

V usage is TRBV6-1 and J usage is TRBJ1-2; TRBD1 matches 11 bases. Germline CDR1 reads MNHNS; CDR2 reads SASEGT. With 7 bases clipped from V and 7 bases from J, the junction kept 11 bases outside the gene matches. The CDR3 is 15 residues long. The DNA of the CDR3 is TGTGCCAGCACCATGGCAGGGACAGGGGGGAGTGGCTACACCTTC. Amino acid sequence: CASTMAGTGGSGYTF.

About this clonotype: One end of the junction is discordant with germline, which a read error may explain. The CDR3 coding sequence is TGTACCAGCAGCACAAGGACAGGGGGCTCGAAAGAGGCCCAGTACTTC. Encoded protein: CTSSTRTGGSKEAQYF. V gene TRBV11-2 combines with J gene TRBJ2-5; TRBD1 matches at 11 bases. The CDR3 length is 16 residues. Germline V lookup: CDR1 SGHAT, CDR2 FQNNGV.

Regarding this clonotype: One junction end disagrees with the germline gene, perhaps due to a read error. The chain is built from TRBV11-2 and TRBJ2-3; possibly TRBD2 for D (5 bases). CDR3 size: 15 residues. The germline V gene has CDR1 SGHAT and CDR2 FQNNGV. The CDR3 DNA reads as TGCGCCAGCAGCTCAAGAAGCGCGAGGGCAGATACGCAGTATTTT. It specifies CASSSRSARADTQYF.

To note about this clonotype: Since a much larger clone is just one base distant, this may be a read error. This sequence joins TRBV10-3 and TRBJ2-2; TRBD1 matches at 10 bases. CDR3 length equals 18 residues. Germline V CDR1 and CDR2: ENHRY, SYGVKD. CDR3 sequence: CAISESWGQGINTGDLFF. CDR3 sequence (DNA): TGTGCCATCAGTGAAAGTTGGGGACAGGGGATAAACACCGGGGACCTGTTTTTT.

The table lists this clonotype with many counts. An end of the junction does not agree with germline; a read error may underlie this. The rearrangement links TRBV11-2 to TRBJ2-7; 7 nucleotides line up with TRBD2. Germline V CDR1 and CDR2: SGHAT, FQNNGV. This CDR3 is built from 16 residues. The CDR3 DNA follows: TGTGCCACCAGGAAACCGGGGCTAGCGGAGCTCTACGAGGAGTACTTC. Protein sequence: CATRKPGLAELYEEYF.

In the case of this clonotype: This likely comes from a read error, as the CDR3 has no conserved phenylalanine or tryptophan at its end. The genes are TRBV5-4 and TRBJ1-4; 9 nucleotides match TRBD1. Germline lookup yields CDR1 SGHNT and CDR2 YYREEE (reference sequence). The CDR3 length is 15 residues. The DNA of the CDR3 is TGTGGCAGCAGCACCCACAGGGGGCTAAAAGAAAAACTGTTTTTA. Translation gives CGSSTHRGLKEKLFL.

Worth noting for this clonotype: The junction shows a germline mismatch at one end, possibly a read error. The chain carries TRBV4-3 and TRBJ2-1, with a weak D call TRBD2 (6 bases). This CDR3 is built from 16 residues. Germline CDR1 is LGHNA and CDR2 is YSLEER. The CDR3 nucleotides are TGTGCCTTCAGCCAAGATGCGGGAAGCTCCTACAATGAGCAGTTCTTC. The encoded protein is CAFSQDAGSSYNEQFF.

On this clonotype itself: The CDR3 ends on some other residue instead of the conserved phenylalanine or tryptophan, so this is likely a read error. The limits of the CDR3 on the DNA are not certain, so only TCRdb's listed CDR3 is given. The chain recombines TRBV29-1 with TRBJ1-1; the DNA was not used to check the table's D call, TRBD1. Looked up from germline, CDR1 is SQVTM and CDR2 is ANQGSEA. The CDR3 sequence runs 12 residues, both termini included. The CDR3 region is CSVVTGSTEALL.

The chain carries TRBV11-2 and TRBJ2-2; D unclear. The ends were cut back, 7 bases at V and 2 bases at J, with 17 bases in the middle. CDR3 size: 16 residues. Looked up from germline, CDR1 is SGHAT and CDR2 is FQNNGV. The CDR3: CASITNPQLNTGELFF. CDR3 nucleotides: TGTGCCAGCATCACCAATCCCCAATTAAACACCGGGGAGCTGTTTTTT.

This clonotype was seen a single time. A read error is likely, as this CDR3 ends without the conserved phenylalanine or tryptophan. V gene TRBV11-2 combines with J gene TRBJ1-2; D is ambiguous. V was trimmed by 5 bases and J by 7 bases, leaving 17 bases between them. Germline CDR1 SGHAT, CDR2 FQNNGV. The CDR3 consists of 14 residues. The CDR3 loop is CASSPMGTVVGYTL. In DNA form, the CDR3 reads TGTGCCAGCAGCCCCATGGGTACAGTCGTTGGCTACACCTTG.

This clonotype was seen a few times. Since the CDR3 does not end with the conserved phenylalanine or tryptophan, this likely comes from a read error. The genes are TRBV7-9 and TRBJ2-3, with TRBD2 identical over 8 bases. Germline V gives CDR1 SEHNR, CDR2 FQNEAQ (reference sequence). V gave up 5 bases and J gave up 4 bases; unmatched junction bases: 14. The CDR3 spans 17 residues. CDR3 loop: CASSTPTGGRRADTQYL. DNA for the CDR3: TGTGCCAGCAGCACTCCGACGGGAGGGCGTCGAGCAGATACGCAGTATCTT.

Concerning this clonotype itself: Because it lacks the conserved phenylalanine or tryptophan at the end, this CDR3 is likely a read error. The rearrangement uses TRBV13 and TRBJ2-2; D remains ambiguous. Germline V gene data show CDR1 as PRHDT and CDR2 as FYEKMQ (reference sequence). This CDR3 has 14 residues. The CDR3 here is CATSLVKGSGELFY. The CDR3 region has the DNA TGTGCCACCAGCTTAGTGAAAGGGTCCGGGGAGCTGTTTTAT.

Points on this clonotype: At one end the junction does not follow the germline gene, possibly because of a read error. This rearrangement joins TRBV4-3 to TRBJ2-1; no definite D call. Germline V gives CDR1 LGHNA, CDR2 YSLEER. The CDR3 runs to 16 residues. The CDR3 reads CASSQDAVSSYNELFF. The CDR3 bases are TGCGCCAGCAGCCAAGATGCGGTAAGCTCATACAATGAGCTGTTCTTC.

Concerning this clonotype: The CDR3 ends on some other residue instead of the conserved phenylalanine or tryptophan, so this is likely a read error. No DNA is shown, since the ends of the CDR3 on it are uncertain; the CDR3 is the one TCRdb lists. The rearrangement links TRBV4-3 to TRBJ2-3; TRBD1, the D gene given by the table, was not confirmed from the DNA. A total of 15 residues make up the CDR3, ends included. Germline CDR1 LGHNA, CDR2 YSLEER. The CDR3 loop is CASRTRDRESDTHYL.